The present TCR beta chain was sequenced within a study of OX40 agonist ivuxolimab in advanced cancers. Overall study: Among those enrolled, mean age was approximately 60 years (range about 23 to 85) and 82.7% were male.

Only in-frame clones appear in the TCRdb table, and some are missing; sequencing was by immunoSEQ multiplex PCR. The sample includes 95,000 to 100,000 clones, 70% to 85% of them seen just once. Whole-study findings and limits: Expanded clones were, on average, more numerous in CD8+ T cells than in CD4+. Some patients without response likewise showed low normalized clonal expansion.

As concerns this clone: What it recognizes is unknown.

With 6 bases clipped from V and 7 bases from J, the junction kept 9 bases outside the gene matches. This CDR3 comprises 13 residues. The sequence came from an adult with an advanced solid tumor such as melanoma, head and neck, liver or kidney cancer. Sample: CD4+ or CD8+ T cells sorted from blood, taken in a trial of the OX40 agonist ivuxolimab. This chain connects TRBV23-1 to TRBJ2-7; TRBD1 matches at 7 bases. Being an ORF, TRBV23-1 has a function that is uncertain. In DNA, the CDR3 is TGCGCCAGCAGGGATCTACAGGGGCGGGAGCAGTACTTC. Translation: CASRDLQGREQYF.